This paragraph reports one T cell receptor (beta chain). Germline CDR1 is MNHEY and CDR2 is SVGAGI. The CDR3 runs 15 residues. V gave up 2 bases and J gave up 4 bases, with 13 bases separating them. The data originate from a study of technical replicates of blood from several donors. Sequencing used immunoSEQ multiplex PCR; TCRdb keeps in-frame clones, though not all of them. The table records approximately 70,000 clones, roughly nine tenths of them present only once. This sequence joins TRBV6-5 and TRBJ2-3, with a possible D match to TRBD2 (6 bases). The origin of this receptor is a human donor in good health. The sequencing sample was made of T cells isolated from PBMCs. CDR3 in amino acids: CASSYTGTLPDTQYF. CDR3 in DNA: TGTGCCAGCAGTTACACCGGGACTCTCCCAGATACGCAGTATTTT.